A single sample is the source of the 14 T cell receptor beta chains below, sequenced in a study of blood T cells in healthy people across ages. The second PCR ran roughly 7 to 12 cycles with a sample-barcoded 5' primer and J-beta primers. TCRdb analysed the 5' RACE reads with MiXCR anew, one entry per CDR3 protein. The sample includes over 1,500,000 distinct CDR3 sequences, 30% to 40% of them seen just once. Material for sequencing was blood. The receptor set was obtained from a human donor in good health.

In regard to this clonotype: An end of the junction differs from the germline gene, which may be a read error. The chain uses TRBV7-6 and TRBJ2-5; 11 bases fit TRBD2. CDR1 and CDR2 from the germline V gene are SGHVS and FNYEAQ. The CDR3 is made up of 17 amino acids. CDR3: CASNLGLAGGLQETQYF. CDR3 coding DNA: TGTGCCAGCAACTTAGGGCTAGCGGGGGGCCTACAAGAGACCCAGTACTTC.

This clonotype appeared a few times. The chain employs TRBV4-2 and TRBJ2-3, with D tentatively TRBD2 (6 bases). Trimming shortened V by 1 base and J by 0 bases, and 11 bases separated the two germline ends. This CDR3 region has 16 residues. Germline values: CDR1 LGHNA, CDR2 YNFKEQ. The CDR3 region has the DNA TGTGCCAGCAGCCAAGTAGGGACTCCTAGCACAGATACGCAGTATTTT. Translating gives CASSQVGTPSTDTQYF.

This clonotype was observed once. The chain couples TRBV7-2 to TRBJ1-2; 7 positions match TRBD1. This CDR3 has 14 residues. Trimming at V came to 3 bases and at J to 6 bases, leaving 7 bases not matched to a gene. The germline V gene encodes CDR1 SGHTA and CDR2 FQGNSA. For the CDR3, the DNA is TGTGCCAGCAGCTTGGTCCAGGGGGAGAATGGCTACACCTTC. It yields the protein CASSLVQGENGYTF. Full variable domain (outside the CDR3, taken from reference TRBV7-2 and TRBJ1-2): GAGVSQSPSNKVTEKGKDVELRCDPISGHTALYWYRQSLGQGLEFLIYFQGNSAPDKSGLPSDRFSAERTGGSVSTLTIQRTQQEDSAVYLCASSLVQGENGYTFGSGTRLTVV.

The CDR3 here is CASSLPTSSDQETQYF. In DNA, the CDR3 is TGTGCCAGCAGCCTCCCTACTAGTTCCGACCAAGAGACCCAGTACTTC. The J gene is TRBJ2-5, the V gene TRBV3-1, with D perhaps matching TRBD2 (5 bases). V dropped 4 bases and J dropped 0 bases, with 15 bases sitting between them. CDR1 and CDR2 from the germline V gene are LGHDT and YNNKEL (reference sequence). CDR3 length: 16 residues.

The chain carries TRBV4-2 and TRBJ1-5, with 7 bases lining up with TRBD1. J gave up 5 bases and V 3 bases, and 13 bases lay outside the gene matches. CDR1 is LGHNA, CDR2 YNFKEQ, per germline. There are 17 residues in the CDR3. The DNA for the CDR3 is TGTGCCAGCAGCCAGGAGGGACATCAGGGGGGAGATCAGCCCCAGCATTTT. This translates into CASSQEGHQGGDQPQHF.

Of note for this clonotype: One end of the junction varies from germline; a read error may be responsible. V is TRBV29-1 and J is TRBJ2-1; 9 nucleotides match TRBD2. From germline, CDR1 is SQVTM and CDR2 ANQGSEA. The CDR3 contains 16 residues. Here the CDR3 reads CSVGSERAGGFNGQFF. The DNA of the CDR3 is TGCAGCGTTGGATCCGAGCGAGCGGGGGGTTTTAATGGGCAGTTCTTC.

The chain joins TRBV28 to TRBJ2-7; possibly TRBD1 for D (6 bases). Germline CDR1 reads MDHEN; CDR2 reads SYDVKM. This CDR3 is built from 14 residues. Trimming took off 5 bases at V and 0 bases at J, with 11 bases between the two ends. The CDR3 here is CASSGQPSSYEQYF. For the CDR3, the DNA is TGTGCCAGCAGTGGACAGCCTAGCTCCTACGAGCAGTACTTC.

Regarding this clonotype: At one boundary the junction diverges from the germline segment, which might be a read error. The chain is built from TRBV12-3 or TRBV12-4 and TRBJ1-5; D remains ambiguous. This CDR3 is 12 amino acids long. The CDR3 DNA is TGTGCCGGCAGTCTAACGGAACAGCCCCAGCATTTT. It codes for CAGSLTEQPQHF.

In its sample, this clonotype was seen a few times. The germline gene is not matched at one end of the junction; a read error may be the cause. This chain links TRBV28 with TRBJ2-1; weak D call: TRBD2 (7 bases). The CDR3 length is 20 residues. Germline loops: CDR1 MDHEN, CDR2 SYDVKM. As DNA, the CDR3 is TGTGCCAGCAGTTCCCGAGGGGGAGGGGTATTTTATGTATCCTACAATAAGCAGTTCTTC. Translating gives CASSSRGGGVFYVSYNKQFF. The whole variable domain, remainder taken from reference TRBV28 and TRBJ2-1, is DVKVTQSSRYLVKRTGEKVFLECVQDMDHENMFWYRQDPGLGLRLIYFSYDVKMKEKGDIPEGYSVSREKKERFSLILESASTNQTSMYLCASSSRGGGVFYVSYNKQFFGPGTRLTVL.

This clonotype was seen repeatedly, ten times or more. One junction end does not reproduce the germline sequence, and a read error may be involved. CDR3 coding DNA: TGTGCCAGCAGTCCGGAATACTCTGGGGCCAACGTCCTGACTTTC. Its translation is CASSPEYSGANVLTF. J is TRBJ2-6 and V is TRBV5-1; D remains ambiguous. The CDR3 is 15 residues long. Germline CDR1 reads SGHRS; CDR2 reads YFSETQ. The variable domain in full, with the rest retrieved from reference TRBV5-1 and TRBJ2-6, is KAGVTQTPRYLIKTRGQQVTLSCSPISGHRSVSWYQQTPGQGLQFLFEYFSETQRNKGNFPGRFSGRQFSNSRSEMNVSTLELGDSALYLCASSPEYSGANVLTFGAGSRLTVL.

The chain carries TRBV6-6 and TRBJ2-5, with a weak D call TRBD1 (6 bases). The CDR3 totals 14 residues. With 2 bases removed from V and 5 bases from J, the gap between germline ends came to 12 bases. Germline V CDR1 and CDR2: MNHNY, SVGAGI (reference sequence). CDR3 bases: TGTGCCAGCAGTTACGTGGCAGGGGACGAGACCCAGTACTTC. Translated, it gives CASSYVAGDETQYF.

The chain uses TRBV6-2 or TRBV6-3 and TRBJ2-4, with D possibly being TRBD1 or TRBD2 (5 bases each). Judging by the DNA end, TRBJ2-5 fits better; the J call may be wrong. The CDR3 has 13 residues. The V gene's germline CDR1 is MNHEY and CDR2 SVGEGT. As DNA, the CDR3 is TGTGCCAGCAGTCACCGGGACCCAGAGACCCAGTACTTC. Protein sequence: CASSHRDPETQYF.

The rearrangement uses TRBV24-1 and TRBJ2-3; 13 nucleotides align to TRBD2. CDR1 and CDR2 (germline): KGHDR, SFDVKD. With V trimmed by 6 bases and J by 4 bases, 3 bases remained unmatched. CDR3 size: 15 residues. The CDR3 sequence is CATSHTSGGADTQYF. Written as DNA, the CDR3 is TGTGCCACCAGTCACACTAGCGGGGGGGCAGATACGCAGTATTTT.

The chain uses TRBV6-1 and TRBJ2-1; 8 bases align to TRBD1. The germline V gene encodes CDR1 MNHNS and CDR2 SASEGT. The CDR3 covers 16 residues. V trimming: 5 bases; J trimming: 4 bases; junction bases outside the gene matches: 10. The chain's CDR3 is CASSLTGGKNYNEQFF. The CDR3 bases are TGTGCCAGCAGTTTAACAGGGGGGAAGAATTACAATGAGCAGTTCTTC.